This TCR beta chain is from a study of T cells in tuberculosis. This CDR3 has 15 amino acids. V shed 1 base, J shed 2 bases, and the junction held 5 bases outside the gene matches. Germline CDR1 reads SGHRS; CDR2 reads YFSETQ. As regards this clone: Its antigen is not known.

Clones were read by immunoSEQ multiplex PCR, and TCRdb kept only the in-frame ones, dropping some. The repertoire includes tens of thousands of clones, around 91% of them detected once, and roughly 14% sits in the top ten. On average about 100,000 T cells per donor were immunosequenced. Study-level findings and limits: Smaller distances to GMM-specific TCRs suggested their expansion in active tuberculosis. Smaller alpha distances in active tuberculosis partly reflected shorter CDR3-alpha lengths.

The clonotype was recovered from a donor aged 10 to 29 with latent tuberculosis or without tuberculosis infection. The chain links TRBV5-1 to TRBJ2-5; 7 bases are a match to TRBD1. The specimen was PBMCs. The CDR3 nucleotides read TGCGCCAGCAGCTTGACAGGGGACATTCAAGAGACCCAGTACTTC. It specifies CASSLTGDIQETQYF.